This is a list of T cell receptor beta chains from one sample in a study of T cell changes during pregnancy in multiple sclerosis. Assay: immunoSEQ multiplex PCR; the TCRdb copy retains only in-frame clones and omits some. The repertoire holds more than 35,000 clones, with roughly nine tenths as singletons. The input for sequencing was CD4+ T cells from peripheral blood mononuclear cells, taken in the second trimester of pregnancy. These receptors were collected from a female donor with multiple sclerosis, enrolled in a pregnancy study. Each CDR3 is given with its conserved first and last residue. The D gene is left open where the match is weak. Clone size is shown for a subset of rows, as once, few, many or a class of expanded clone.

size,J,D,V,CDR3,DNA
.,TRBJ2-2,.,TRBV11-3,CASSLDVYTGELFF,TGTGCCAGCAGCTTAGATGTCTACACCGGGGAGCTGTTTTTT
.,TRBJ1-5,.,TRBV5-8,CASSFGMNSNQPQHF,TGTGCCAGCAGCTTTGGCATGAATAGCAATCAGCCCCAGCATTTT
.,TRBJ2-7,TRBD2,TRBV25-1,CASSEYGAGEGYEQYF,TGTGCCAGCAGTGAATATGGCGCGGGAGAAGGCTACGAGCAGTACTTC
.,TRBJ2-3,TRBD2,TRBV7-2,CASSPGGGFTDTQYF,TGTGCCAGCAGCCCGGGCGGGGGGTTCACAGATACGCAGTATTTT
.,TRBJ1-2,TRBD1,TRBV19,CASRRQGSDYGYTF,TGTGCCAGTAGGAGACAGGGATCCGACTATGGCTACACCTTC
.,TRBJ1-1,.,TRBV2,CASILGANTEAFF,TGTGCCAGCATATTGGGCGCGAACACTGAAGCTTTCTTT
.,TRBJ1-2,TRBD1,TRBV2,CASSEDRQGVDGYTF,TGTGCCAGCAGTGAAGACAGACAGGGAGTGGATGGCTACACCTTC
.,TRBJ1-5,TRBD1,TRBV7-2,CASSFDRANQPQHF,TGTGCCAGCAGCTTCGACAGGGCAAATCAGCCCCAGCATTTT
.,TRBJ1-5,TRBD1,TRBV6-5,CASRRQGPSNQPQHF,TGTGCCAGCAGACGACAGGGTCCGAGTAATCAGCCCCAGCATTTT
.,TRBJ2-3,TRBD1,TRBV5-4,CASSLVGTGETDTQYF,TGTGCCAGCAGCTTGGTTGGGACAGGGGAGACAGATACGCAGTATTTT
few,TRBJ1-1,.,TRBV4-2,CASSQPVGWLGGTEAFF,TGTGCCAGCAGCCAACCCGTTGGATGGTTAGGGGGCACTGAAGCTTTCTTT
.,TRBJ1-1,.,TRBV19,CASRYTGTEAFF,TGTGCCAGTAGATACACAGGGACTGAAGCTTTCTTT
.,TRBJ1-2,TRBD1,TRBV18,CASSPAPQGEPVSTF,TGTGCCAGCTCACCCGCCCCACAGGGGGAGCCCGTAAGCACCTTC
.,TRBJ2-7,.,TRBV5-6,CASSQTVGGEQYF,TGTGCCAGCAGCCAAACGGTGGGGGGCGAGCAGTACTTC
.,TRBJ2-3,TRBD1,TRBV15,CATSRGQGSADTQYF,TGTGCCACCAGCAGAGGACAGGGGAGTGCAGATACGCAGTATTTT
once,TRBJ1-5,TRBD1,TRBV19,CASSQGGGQPQHF,TGTGCCAGTTCTCAGGGGGGAGGTCAGCCCCAGCATTTT
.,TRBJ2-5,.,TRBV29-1,CSANQETQYF,TGCAGCGCAAATCAAGAGACCCAGTACTTC
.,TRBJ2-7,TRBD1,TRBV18,CASSPPRQGAYEQYF,TGTGCCAGCTCACCACCCCGGCAGGGGGCCTACGAGCAGTACTTC
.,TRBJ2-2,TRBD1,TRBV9,CASSVAGTGAPGELFF,TGTGCCAGCAGCGTAGCCGGGACAGGGGCTCCAGGGGAGCTGTTTTTT
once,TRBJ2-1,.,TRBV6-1,CASSEATPREQFF,TGTGCCAGCAGTGAAGCGACCCCGAGGGAGCAGTTCTTC
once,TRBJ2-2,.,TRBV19,CASCGPRELFF,TGTGCCAGCTGCGGTCCGAGGGAGCTGTTTTTT
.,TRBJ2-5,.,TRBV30,CAWSVDRPGRETQYF,TGTGCCTGGAGTGTTGACAGGCCGGGACGGGAGACCCAGTACTTC
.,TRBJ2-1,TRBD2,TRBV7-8,CASSLARTSQHNEQFF,TGTGCCAGCAGCTTAGCGAGGACTAGCCAACACAATGAGCAGTTCTTC
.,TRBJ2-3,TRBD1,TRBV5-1,CASSGTADTQYF,TGCGCCAGCAGCGGGACAGCAGATACGCAGTATTTT
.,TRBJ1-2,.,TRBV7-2,CASSSEGLPMPGYTF,TGTGCCAGCAGCTCCGAGGGCCTCCCGATGCCCGGCTACACCTTC
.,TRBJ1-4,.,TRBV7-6,CASSLVIPGLGEKLFF,TGTGCCAGCAGCTTAGTCATTCCAGGGCTGGGTGAAAAACTGTTTTTT
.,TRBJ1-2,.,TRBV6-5,CASSYSRQAGGYTF,TGTGCCAGCAGTTACTCCAGACAGGCCGGGGGCTACACCTTC